The 3 T cell receptor beta chains below were found in one sample sequenced in a study of T cell responses to AZD1222 COVID-19 vaccine. Libraries were prepared by immunoSEQ multiplex PCR; TCRdb keeps only in-frame clonotypes and omits some of them. The sample contains 15,000 or so clones, about three quarters of which appear only once. The sequenced sample was peripheral blood, obtained 28 days after the second AZD1222 dose. These receptors were taken from an adult who received the AZD1222 COVID-19 vaccine.

The V and J genes are TRBV20-1 and TRBJ2-1; 9 bases agree with TRBD2. CDR1 and CDR2 from the germline V gene are DFQATT and SNEGSKA (reference sequence). The V gene end was trimmed by 3 bases and the J gene end by 4 bases; junction bases not matched to a gene: 10. The CDR3 covers 16 residues. The CDR3 region is CSASDVAGVSYNEQFF. The CDR3 DNA is TGCAGTGCTAGTGACGTAGCGGGGGTCTCTTACAATGAGCAGTTCTTC.

This chain uses TRBV2 with TRBJ2-3, with D unresolved. Germline V lookup: CDR1 SNHLY, CDR2 FYNNEI. The V and J ends lost 8 bases and 0 bases respectively, with 15 bases between them. CDR3 length: 15 residues. CDR3 residues: CASLLRGASTDTQYF. Written as DNA, the CDR3 is TGTGCCAGCCTACTCCGTGGCGCTAGCACAGATACGCAGTATTTT. The full variable domain, rest sourced from reference TRBV2 and TRBJ2-3, is EPEVTQTPSHQVTQMGQEVILRCVPISNHLYFYWYRQILGQKVEFLVSFYNNEISEKSEIFDDQFSVERPDGSNFTLKIRSTKLEDSAMYFCASLLRGASTDTQYFGPGTRLTVL.

CDR3 nucleotide sequence: TGTGCCAGTAGTGCCGGAGGGGGCAATCAGCCCCAGCATTTT. Translation: CASSAGGGNQPQHF. V is TRBV19 and J is TRBJ1-5, with D perhaps TRBD1 (5 bases). V was clipped by 5 bases and J by 2 bases, with 10 bases between them. Germline CDR1 LNHDA, CDR2 SQIVND (reference sequence). CDR3 length: 14 amino acids.